This TCR beta chain appears in the sequencing data of a study of blood T cell repertoires in COVID-19. The wider study: Donors in the United States, Italy and Spain gave samples during acute or convalescent COVID-19. Sample material is recorded as cDNA or gDNA derived from T cells, B-cell-depleted T cells, or PBMCs.

The method was immunoSEQ multiplex PCR; TCRdb's version includes in-frame clones alone and lacks a portion of them. The data show around 300,000 clones, approximately 88% seen once. J lost 3 bases, V lost 3 bases, and 4 bases had no gene match. Germline CDR1 is ENHRY and CDR2 is SYGVKD. The length of the CDR3 is 14 residues. This clonotype originated in a woman in her 50s with active or convalescent COVID-19. The chain combines TRBV10-3 with TRBJ2-7; 8 positions agree with TRBD2. Sequencing input: peripheral blood. The CDR3 is CAISDGGASYEQYF. DNA of the CDR3: TGTGCCATCAGTGACGGGGGGGCAAGCTACGAGCAGTACTTC.